This T cell receptor (beta chain) originates from a study of T cell changes during pregnancy in multiple sclerosis (dated 2019 in TCRdb). Regarding the research as a whole: Changes in the T cell repertoire over the course of pregnancy were examined in this study in women with multiple sclerosis.

The library was produced with the immunoSEQ multiplex PCR assay. The source is immuneACCESS, and TCRdb retained only in-frame sequences with V and J called. Part of the clones is not carried over; for the studies checked, unresolved V genes explain less than half of this, and the remainder is unexplained. For this sample there are 35,000 to 40,000 clones; 89% appear just once. The ten largest make up 0.7% to 0.95% of the sample. Sequences LNHDA (CDR1) and SQIVND (CDR2) are obtained from the germline V gene (reference sequence). The CDR3, from cysteine to phenylalanine, totals 13 residues. The CDR3 DNA has 39 bases and is translated from base 1. V is reduced by 3 bases and J by 5 bases, leaving a spacing of 10 bases between them. Concerning this clone: It has no known antigen specificity. Base qualities are not recorded, but no much larger clone differs from it by a single base.

The receptor's source is a female donor in good health, enrolled as a control in a pregnancy study. The chain is encoded by TRBV19 joined to TRBJ1-1, with the D gene not confidently named. This material consisted of CD4+ T cells from peripheral blood mononuclear cells, taken after pregnancy. DNA sequence: TGTGCCAGTAGTATGAGCAGGTCGACTGAAGCTTTCTTT. It translates to CASSMSRSTEAFF.